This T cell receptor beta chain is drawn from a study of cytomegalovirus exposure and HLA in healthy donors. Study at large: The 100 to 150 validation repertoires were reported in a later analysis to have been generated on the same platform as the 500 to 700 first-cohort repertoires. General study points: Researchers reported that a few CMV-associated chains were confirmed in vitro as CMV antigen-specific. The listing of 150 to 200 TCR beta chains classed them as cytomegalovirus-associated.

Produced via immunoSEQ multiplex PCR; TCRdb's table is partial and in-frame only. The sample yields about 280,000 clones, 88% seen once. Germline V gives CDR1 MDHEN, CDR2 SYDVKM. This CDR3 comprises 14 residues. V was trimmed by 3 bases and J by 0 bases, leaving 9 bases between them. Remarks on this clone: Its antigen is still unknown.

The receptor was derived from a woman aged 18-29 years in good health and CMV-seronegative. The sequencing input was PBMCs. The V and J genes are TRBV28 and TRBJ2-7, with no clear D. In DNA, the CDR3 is TGTGCCAGCAGTTTTACAGCATTCTCCTACGAGCAGTACTTC. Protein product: CASSFTAFSYEQYF.